This entry is about one TCR beta chain. Antigen unknown. The data are from a study of CD8+ T cells in alopecia areata. Study-level background: Twice a day, 5 to 10 mg of oral tofacitinib was administered to treated patients. Study-wide results and caveats: Having one nonresponder leaves uncertain how baseline CD8+ expansion relates to response. Higher clonality and more expanded CD8+ clones appeared in lesional than normal scalp.

Sequencing templates came from extracted RNA that was reverse transcribed into cDNA. Sequencing was performed with immunoSEQ multiplex PCR; in TCRdb, only in-frame clones are kept and a portion is missing. The sample carries 80,000 or so clones, approximately 70% recorded once. Stated treatment: oral pan-JAK inhibitor, 5-10 mg twice daily. Sampling of alopecia areata patients yielded lesional scalp punch biopsies as well as peripheral blood. Germline V lookup: CDR1 LGHNA, CDR2 YNFKEQ. This CDR3 comprises 17 residues. V lost 0 bases to trimming and J lost 10 bases; unmatched junction nucleotides: 13. This TCR derives from a human donor with alopecia areata. V is TRBV4-2 and J is TRBJ2-1, with 9 bases identical to TRBD2. Sequencing was performed on CD8+ T cells sorted from blood, taken at week 24, from a patient treated with tofacitinib. The CDR3 sequence: CASSQDASGTGMLEQFF. For the CDR3, the DNA is TGTGCCAGCAGCCAAGATGCTAGCGGGACGGGAATGCTGGAGCAGTTCTTC.